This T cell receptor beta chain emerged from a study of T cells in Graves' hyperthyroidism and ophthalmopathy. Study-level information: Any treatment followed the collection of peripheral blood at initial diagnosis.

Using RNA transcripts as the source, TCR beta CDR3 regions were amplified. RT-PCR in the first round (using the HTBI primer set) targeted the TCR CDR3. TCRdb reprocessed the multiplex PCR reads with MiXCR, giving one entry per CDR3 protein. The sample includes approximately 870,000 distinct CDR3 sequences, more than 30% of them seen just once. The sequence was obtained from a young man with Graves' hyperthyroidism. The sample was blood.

This chain's CDR3 is CASSEVSNTIYF. CDR3 nucleotides: TGCGCCAGCAGTGAAGTGTCTAACACCATATATTTT. The rearrangement uses TRBV10-2 and TRBJ1-3; no definite D call. This CDR3 is built from 12 residues. In germline, CDR1 is WSHSY, CDR2 SAAADI. The V end was cut by 3 bases, the J end by 7 bases, with 7 bases between.